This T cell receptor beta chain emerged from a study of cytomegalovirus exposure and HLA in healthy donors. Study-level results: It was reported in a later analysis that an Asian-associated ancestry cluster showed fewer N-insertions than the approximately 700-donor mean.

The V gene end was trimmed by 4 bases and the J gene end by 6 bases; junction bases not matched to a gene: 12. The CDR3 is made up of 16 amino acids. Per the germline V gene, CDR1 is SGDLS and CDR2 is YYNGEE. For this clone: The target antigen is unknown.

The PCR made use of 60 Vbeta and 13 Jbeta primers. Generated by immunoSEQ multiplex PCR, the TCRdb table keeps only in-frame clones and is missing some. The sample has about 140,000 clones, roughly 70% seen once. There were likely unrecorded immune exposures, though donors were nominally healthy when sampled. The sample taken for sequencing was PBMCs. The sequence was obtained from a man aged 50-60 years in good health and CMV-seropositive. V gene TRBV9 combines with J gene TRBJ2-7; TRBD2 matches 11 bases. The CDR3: CASSPTGTSGRGEQYF. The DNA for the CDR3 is TGTGCCAGCAGCCCCACCGGGACTAGCGGACGGGGCGAGCAGTACTTC. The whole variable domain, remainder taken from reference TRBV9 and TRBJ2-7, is DSGVTQTPKHLITATGQRVTLRCSPRSGDLSVYWYQQSLDQGLQFLIQYYNGEERAKGNILERFSAQQFPDLHSELNLSSLELGDSALYFCASSPTGTSGRGEQYFGPGTRLTVT.